These 25 T cell receptor beta chains originate from one sample sequenced in a study of blood T cell repertoires in COVID-19 (dated by TCRdb to 2018 to 2021). Libraries were constructed by the immunoSEQ multiplex PCR assay. TCRdb holds this immuneACCESS table with in-frame rearrangements only. Some clones are missing; in checked studies, unresolved V genes explain under half, and the rest has no known cause. For this sample the table gives about 200,000 clones, of which under 90% were detected only once. In total, the top ten clones hold 7.8% of the sample. What was sequenced was peripheral blood. These receptors came from an elderly woman with COVID-19, enrolled during active disease.

V gene TRBV9 combines with J gene TRBJ2-3; 8 positions agree with TRBD2. Losses at the gene ends were 0 bases for V and 1 base for J; bases not matched to a gene: 10. In germline, CDR1 is SGDLS, CDR2 YYNGEE. This CDR3 has 18 amino acids. DNA of the CDR3: TGTGCCAGCAGCGTAGCTACGGGGGGGCGGGGTGGCACAGATACGCAGTATTTT. This gives the protein CASSVATGGRGGTDTQYF.

The V and J genes are TRBV3-1 (or the pseudogene TRBV3-2) and TRBJ2-1, with 11 bases identical to TRBD2. The CDR3 runs 21 residues. V shed 4 bases, J shed 2 bases, and the junction held 19 bases outside the gene matches. Germline CDR1 is LGHDT and CDR2 is YNNKEL (reference sequence). CDR3 in DNA: TGTGCCAGCAGCCGGGGTTGGGCTAGCGGGAGGTCCGGACCTACCTACAATGAGCAGTTCTTC. It is translated as CASSRGWASGRSGPTYNEQFF.

This clone was seen once. The rearrangement joins TRBV5-1 to TRBJ1-3, with TRBD1 matching over 7 bases. This CDR3 region has 13 residues. CDR1 is SGHRS and CDR2 is YFSETQ in the germline V gene. J was trimmed by 4 bases and V by 6 bases; bases with no gene match: 4. The CDR3 here is CASTRGQGNTIYF. The CDR3 nucleotides are TGCGCCAGCACAAGGGGGCAAGGAAACACCATATATTTT.

The chain employs TRBV5-1 and TRBJ2-5; TRBD2 matches 9 bases. Looked up from germline, CDR1 is SGHRS and CDR2 is YFSETQ. V lost 2 bases to trimming and J lost 2 bases; unmatched junction nucleotides: 4. This CDR3 is 15 amino acids long. DNA of the CDR3: TGCGCCAGCAGCTTCATAGCGGGGGAACAAGAGACCCAGTACTTC. It yields the protein CASSFIAGEQETQYF. The full variable domain, with the rest looked up from reference TRBV5-1 and TRBJ2-5, is KAGVTQTPRYLIKTRGQQVTLSCSPISGHRSVSWYQQTPGQGLQFLFEYFSETQRNKGNFPGRFSGRQFSNSRSEMNVSTLELGDSALYLCASSFIAGEQETQYFGPGTRLLVL.

The count of this clone is one. CDR3: CASSATGTGGFDEQFF. CDR3 DNA sequence: TGCGCCAGCAGCGCGACCGGGACAGGGGGCTTCGATGAGCAGTTCTTC. This sequence joins TRBV5-1 and TRBJ2-1; the match to TRBD1 covers 12 bases. V shed 4 bases, J shed 8 bases, and the junction held 10 bases outside the gene matches. Germline-derived CDR1 and CDR2 are SGHRS and YFSETQ. This CDR3 is built from 16 residues.

This chain joins TRBV28 and TRBJ1-4; no clear D. The CDR3 has 14 amino acids. Germline lookup yields CDR1 MDHEN and CDR2 SYDVKM. V lost 11 bases, J lost 3 bases, and 16 bases lay in between. Here the CDR3 reads CASGEGTANEKLFF. CDR3 bases: TGTGCCTCCGGGGAGGGCACGGCTAATGAAAAACTGTTTTTT.

The CDR3 loop reads CASNLQGPDTQYF. The DNA of the CDR3 is TGTGCCAGCAACCTACAGGGTCCTGATACGCAGTATTTT. The rearrangement links TRBV28 to TRBJ2-3; possible D gene TRBD1, 6 bases. This CDR3 spans 13 amino acids. From germline, CDR1 is MDHEN and CDR2 SYDVKM. Between the trimmed V and J ends, which lost 7 bases and 6 bases, there was a span of 14 bases. The entire variable domain, with the rest obtained from reference TRBV28 and TRBJ2-3, is as follows: DVKVTQSSRYLVKRTGEKVFLECVQDMDHENMFWYRQDPGLGLRLIYFSYDVKMKEKGDIPEGYSVSREKKERFSLILESASTNQTSMYLCASNLQGPDTQYFGPGTRLTVL.

The chain combines TRBV5-1 with TRBJ2-1, with TRBD1 matching 12 bases. The CDR3 is 17 residues long. The ends lost 2 bases at V and 9 bases at J; junction bases unmatched: 12. In germline, CDR1 is SGHRS, CDR2 YFSETQ. The CDR3 region has the DNA TGCGCCAGCAGCTTTTCGGGGACAGGGGGCGCGGGAACTGAGCAGTTCTTC. Its translation is CASSFSGTGGAGTEQFF. Complete variable domain (other parts from reference TRBV5-1 and TRBJ2-1): KAGVTQTPRYLIKTRGQQVTLSCSPISGHRSVSWYQQTPGQGLQFLFEYFSETQRNKGNFPGRFSGRQFSNSRSEMNVSTLELGDSALYLCASSFSGTGGAGTEQFFGPGTRLTVL.

This sequence joins TRBV5-1 and TRBJ1-6; TRBD1 matches at 8 bases. Losses at the gene ends were 5 bases for V and 7 bases for J; bases not matched to a gene: 11. CDR1 SGHRS and CDR2 YFSETQ come from the germline V gene. This CDR3 is built from 16 residues. This chain's CDR3 is CASRLGIGQGNSPLHF. Written as DNA, the CDR3 is TGCGCCAGCAGGCTTGGTATTGGACAGGGAAATTCACCCCTCCACTTT.

V and J are TRBV2 and TRBJ1-5; 11 bases are a match to TRBD1. The CDR3 length is 15 residues. Germline CDR1 and CDR2: SNHLY and FYNNEI. Trimming cost V 7 bases and J 4 bases; bases outside gene matches: 6. CDR3 residues: CASTTDRGLNQPQHF. CDR3 in DNA: TGTGCCAGCACCACGGACAGGGGGCTAAATCAGCCCCAGCATTTT. The full variable domain, in which reference TRBV2 and TRBJ1-5 provide the parts outside the CDR3, is EPEVTQTPSHQVTQMGQEVILRCVPISNHLYFYWYRQILGQKVEFLVSFYNNEISEKSEIFDDQFSVERPDGSNFTLKIRSTKLEDSAMYFCASTTDRGLNQPQHFGDGTRLSIL.

The chain is built from TRBV7-3 and TRBJ2-3; D is perhaps TRBD2 (5 bases). The germline V gene has CDR1 SGHTA and CDR2 FQGTGA. The CDR3 has 16 residues. The germline V and J ends were trimmed by 2 bases and 0 bases, with 12 bases remaining between them. In DNA, the CDR3 is TGTGCCAGCAGCTTATCGGTCGGACTTAGCACAGATACGCAGTATTTT. This encodes CASSLSVGLSTDTQYF.

The chain joins TRBV16 to TRBJ1-5; D uncertain. This CDR3 comprises 14 residues. Trimming pared 1 base from V and 8 bases from J, leaving 12 bases between. The germline V gene encodes CDR1 KGHSY and CDR2 FQNENV. CDR3 DNA sequence: TGTGCCAGCAGCCAATTACCCCGAGAAGAGCCCCAGCATTTT. It specifies CASSQLPREEPQHF. The variable domain in full, completed from reference TRBV16 and TRBJ1-5, reads GEEVAQTPKHLVRGEGQKAKLYCAPIKGHSYVFWYQQVLKNEFKFLISFQNENVFDETGMPKERFSAKCLPNSPCSLEIQATKLEDSAVYFCASSQLPREEPQHFGDGTRLSIL.

The V and J genes are TRBV3-1 (or the pseudogene TRBV3-2) and TRBJ1-6; TRBD1 agrees at 7 bases. CDR3 size: 16 residues. J was trimmed by 9 bases and V by 4 bases; bases with no gene match: 12. CDR1 is LGHDT, CDR2 YNNKEL, per germline (reference sequence). Here the CDR3 DNA reads TGTGCCAGCAGCCCCCAGGGGGGCCTTTCTGGTTCACCCCTCCACTTT. It encodes CASSPQGGLSGSPLHF.

This chain joins TRBV28 and TRBJ2-2; TRBD2 matches at 9 bases. The CDR3 runs to 16 residues. CDR1 MDHEN and CDR2 SYDVKM come from the germline V gene. V gave up 6 bases and J gave up 3 bases; unmatched junction bases: 8. The chain's CDR3 is CASSPPSGTYTGELFF. DNA of the CDR3: TGTGCCAGCAGCCCCCCTAGCGGGACATACACCGGGGAGCTGTTTTTT.

The rearrangement uses TRBV9 and TRBJ2-2, with 7 bases aligning to TRBD2. The J segment lost 3 bases and the V segment lost 2 bases, leaving 10 bases of the junction unmatched. CDR1 SGDLS and CDR2 YYNGEE come from the germline V gene. This CDR3 is built from 17 residues. This CDR3 reads CASSVPRTRGYTGELFF. The CDR3 DNA follows: TGTGCCAGCAGCGTGCCCCGGACTAGGGGCTACACCGGGGAGCTGTTTTTT.

The J gene is TRBJ2-5, the V gene TRBV11-2; TRBD2 is a possible D gene (7 bases). With 5 bases removed from V and 9 bases from J, the gap between germline ends came to 22 bases. CDR3 length: 15 residues. The germline V gene has CDR1 SGHAT and CDR2 FQNNGV. CDR3 sequence reads: CASSPGASGLGAQYF. The CDR3 coding sequence is TGTGCCAGCAGCCCAGGGGCTAGCGGCCTAGGGGCCCAGTACTTC.

The chain recombines TRBV6-5 with TRBJ2-7, with 8 bases that match TRBD1. Germline CDR1 MNHEY, CDR2 SVGAGI. J was trimmed by 2 bases and V by 6 bases; bases with no gene match: 6. There are 14 residues in the CDR3. DNA for the CDR3: TGTGCCAGCAGGACAGGGACAGGAACCTACGAGCAGTACTTC. Its translation is CASRTGTGTYEQYF.

This chain connects TRBV5-1 to TRBJ1-1, with 8 bases matching TRBD1. The J segment lost 11 bases and the V segment lost 4 bases, leaving 13 bases of the junction unmatched. The CDR3 has 14 residues. Germline values: CDR1 SGHRS, CDR2 YFSETQ. The CDR3 loop reads CASSPSQGARAAFF. The CDR3 region has the DNA TGCGCCAGCAGCCCCAGCCAGGGGGCTCGGGCGGCTTTCTTT.

This chain connects TRBV6-5 to TRBJ2-5, with TRBD2 matching over 7 bases. The CDR3 loop spans 11 amino acids. In germline, CDR1 is MNHEY, CDR2 SVGAGI. V gave up 8 bases and J gave up 11 bases; unmatched junction bases: 8. The CDR3 DNA sequence: TGTGCCAGCGTGTATATGGGAGGGCAGTACTTC. Translated, it gives CASVYMGGQYF.

This clone occurred once. The V gene is TRBV5-1, the J gene TRBJ1-1; D is unclear. The V gene's germline CDR1 is SGHRS and CDR2 YFSETQ. The CDR3 has 13 residues. V lost 4 bases and J lost 2, with 9 bases in between. The CDR3 region has the DNA TGCGCCAGCAGCCAGACACCAAACACTGAAGCTTTCTTT. Protein: CASSQTPNTEAFF.

This chain uses TRBV3-1 (or the pseudogene TRBV3-2) with TRBJ2-1; TRBD2 aligns across 10 bases. The CDR3 is 15 amino acids. CDR1 is LGHDT and CDR2 is YNNKEL in the germline V gene (reference sequence). Losses at the gene ends were 4 bases for V and 2 bases for J; bases not matched to a gene: 2. As DNA, the CDR3 is TGTGCCAGCAGCCCAGGGACTAGCGCCTACAATGAGCAGTTCTTC. This codes for CASSPGTSAYNEQFF.

The chain recombines TRBV6-5 with TRBJ2-5; D unresolved. The CDR3 covers 13 residues. With 0 bases removed from V and 7 bases from J, the gap between germline ends came to 9 bases. Germline CDR1 MNHEY, CDR2 SVGAGI. CDR3 in DNA: TGTGCCAGCAGTTACTCAAGTTACGGGACCCAGTACTTC. Protein product: CASSYSSYGTQYF.

This clone has just a few counts. The chain couples TRBV6-5 to TRBJ1-5; no definite D call. Trimming stripped 8 bases from V and 3 bases from J, with 8 bases between. The CDR3 loop spans 12 amino acids. CDR1 is MNHEY and CDR2 is SVGAGI in the germline V gene. CDR3 nucleotide sequence: TGTGCCAGCGGGCAGTACAATCAGCCCCAGCATTTT. Translating it yields CASGQYNQPQHF.

The J gene is TRBJ2-2, the V gene TRBV7-8; 7 bases align to TRBD2. CDR3 length: 14 residues. V lost 5 bases, J lost 7 bases, and 7 bases stayed unmatched. Germline CDR1 and CDR2: SGHVS and FQNEAQ. CDR3 coding DNA: TGTGCCAGCAGCCTTCCCGGGGGGTACGGGGAGCTGTTTTTT. Translation gives CASSLPGGYGELFF.

The rearrangement uses TRBV29-1 and TRBJ2-3; D remains ambiguous. Germline V lookup: CDR1 SQVTM, CDR2 ANQGSEA. The CDR3 contains 15 residues. Trimming took off 3 bases at V and 1 base at J, with 14 bases between the two ends. This CDR3 reads CSVDSPTRGTDTQYF. CDR3 DNA: TGCAGCGTTGACTCGCCGACACGAGGCACAGATACGCAGTATTTT.